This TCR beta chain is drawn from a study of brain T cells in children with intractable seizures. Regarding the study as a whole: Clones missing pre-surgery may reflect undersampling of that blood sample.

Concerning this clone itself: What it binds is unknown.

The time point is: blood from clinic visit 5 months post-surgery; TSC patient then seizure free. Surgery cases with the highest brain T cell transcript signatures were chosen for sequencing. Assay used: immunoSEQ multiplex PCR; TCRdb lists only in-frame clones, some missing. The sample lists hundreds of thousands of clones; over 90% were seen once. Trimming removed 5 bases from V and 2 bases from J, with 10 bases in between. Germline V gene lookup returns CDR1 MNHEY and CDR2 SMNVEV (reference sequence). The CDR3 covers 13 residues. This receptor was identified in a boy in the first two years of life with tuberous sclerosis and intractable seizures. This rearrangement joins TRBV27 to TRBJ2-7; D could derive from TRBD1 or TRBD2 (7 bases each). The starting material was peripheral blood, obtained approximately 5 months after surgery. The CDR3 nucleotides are TGTGCCAGCAGTGCAGGGGGGGCCTACGAGCAGTACTTC. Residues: CASSAGGAYEQYF.